The clone carrying this T cell receptor beta chain has at least ten counts. Its antigen remains unidentified. The source of the sample is a study of CD8 T cells in ankylosing spondylitis. Points from the study as a whole: Disease-linked clones proved CD8+ and comparatively uncommon in peripheral blood. Disease-linked clones were reportedly significantly enriched in matched ankylosing spondylitis synovial fluid.

TCRdb reprocessed the 5' RACE reads with MiXCR, giving one entry per CDR3 protein. Among under 7,000 distinct CDR3 sequences listed, roughly 2.2% were seen once. This TCR was recovered from a male donor with ankylosing spondylitis or in good health (not recorded which). Sequencing input: blood, either unsorted or a sorted T cell fraction (not recorded which).

CDR3 amino acids: CASSVDRTSGPISYNEQFF. As DNA, the CDR3 is TGTGCCAGCAGCGTAGATCGGACTAGCGGCCCGATTTCCTACAATGAGCAGTTCTTC. V and J are TRBV9 and TRBJ2-1, with 10 bases lining up with TRBD2. This CDR3 contains 19 residues. The junction had 10 bases not matched to a gene; V was cut back by 0 bases and J by 1 base. Germline CDR1 SGDLS, CDR2 YYNGEE.